This TCR beta chain emerged from a study of T cell repertoires in cytomegalovirus infection. One entry per CDR3 protein results from TCRdb running MiXCR on the reads. The sample lists 100,000 to 150,000 distinct CDR3 sequences, roughly a quarter occurring once. This CDR3 has 15 residues. Germline V gene lookup returns CDR1 LGHNT and CDR2 FRNRAP. The V gene lost 7 bases and the J gene lost 2 bases, with 15 bases spanning the gap. Study-wide points: HLA-C-restricted CMV clonotypes gave the most frequent clonotype in two of eight donors.

Comment on this clonotype: Its antigen remains unknown.

The TCR was taken from a human donor in good health (CMV status not recorded). Some clones in this sample may be carry-over from other donors' samples. The rearrangement links TRBV12-5 to TRBJ2-1; TRBD1 is a possible D gene (6 bases). The sample was PBMCs, sequenced either directly or after in vitro stimulation (not recorded which). The CDR3 bases are TGTGCTAGTGCCCCCATGGACAGCCCCTACAATGAGCAGTTCTTC. This gives the protein CASAPMDSPYNEQFF.